One and the same sample provided the 20 T cell receptor beta chains below, sequenced in a study of human T cells and chemical hapten exposure. Time point noted: pre-sensitization, week 0. Treatment noted: therapeutic diphenylcyclopropenone sensitization with weekly scalp DPC. From the RACE reads, TCRdb called clonotypes with MiXCR, one entry per CDR3 protein. The table has 250,000 to 300,000 distinct CDR3 sequences, roughly 8% seen once. The sample consisted of whole blood, taken in connection with sensitization to the hapten diphenylcyclopropenone (DPC). The receptor set was obtained from a man aged 18 to 29 with alopecia areata. Some clones in this sample may be carry-over from other donors' samples.

This clonotype was detected many times. The chain has TRBV28 and TRBJ1-4; 11 bases match TRBD1. The CDR3 sequence is 16 residues long. Unmatched junction bases numbered 13, after V lost 6 bases and J lost 10 bases. CDR1 and CDR2 from the germline V gene are MDHEN and SYDVKM. CDR3 residues: CASSRDRGTSAGKLFF. CDR3 in DNA: TGTGCCAGCAGCCGGGACAGGGGGACGAGTGCTGGAAAACTGTTTTTT.

V is TRBV28 and J is TRBJ2-7, with 7 bases matching TRBD1. V was clipped by 3 bases and J by 6 bases; unmatched bases: 11. The CDR3 extends over 15 amino acids. CDR1 MDHEN and CDR2 SYDVKM come from the germline V gene. DNA of the CDR3: TGTGCCAGCAGTTTGACAGTCAGGGGGAAACGCGAGCAGTACTTC. It translates to CASSLTVRGKREQYF.

This clonotype was found many times. The genes are TRBV20-1 and TRBJ1-5, with D unclear. This CDR3 has 19 amino acids. V lost 0 bases and J 0 bases, leaving 21 bases between the germline ends. Germline lookup yields CDR1 DFQATT and CDR2 SNEGSKA (reference sequence). CDR3 region: CSARERRIFSPHSNQPQHF. The CDR3 nucleotides read TGCAGTGCTAGAGAGCGGCGAATCTTCTCCCCCCATAGCAATCAGCCCCAGCATTTT.

This clonotype was recorded many times. The chain couples TRBV5-1 to TRBJ1-4; unclear D gene. The CDR3 contains 16 residues. Germline loops: CDR1 SGHRS, CDR2 YFSETQ. V shed 7 bases and J shed 2 bases, with 18 bases lying between them. The CDR3 loop is CASAGDPMGTNEKLFF. DNA for the CDR3: TGCGCCAGCGCGGGAGACCCGATGGGGACTAATGAAAAACTGTTTTTT.

This clonotype came up a few times. The chain links TRBV10-3 to TRBJ1-4, with TRBD1 identical over 7 bases. V shed 6 bases and J 3 bases; nucleotides not matched to a gene: 7. Germline loops: CDR1 ENHRY, CDR2 SYGVKD. CDR3 length equals 15 residues. CDR3 loop: CAIRPDGQANEKLFF. CDR3 DNA: TGTGCCATCAGGCCCGACGGACAGGCTAATGAAAAACTGTTTTTT.

In this sample, this clonotype turned up many times. The genes are TRBV12-3 or TRBV12-4 and TRBJ2-3; D is ambiguous. The CDR3 runs to 12 residues. V lost 1 base and J 4 bases, leaving 3 bases between the germline ends. The chain's CDR3 is CASSLVADTQYF. In DNA, the CDR3 is TGTGCCAGCAGTTTAGTGGCAGATACGCAGTATTTT.

This rearrangement joins TRBV5-1 to TRBJ2-3; no clear D. CDR1 is SGHRS and CDR2 is YFSETQ in the germline V gene. The CDR3 totals 14 residues. The V gene lost 4 bases and the J gene lost 1 base, with 10 bases spanning the gap. This CDR3 reads CASSLIGGTDTQYF. The CDR3, as DNA: TGCGCCAGCAGCCTTATTGGGGGCACAGATACGCAGTATTTT.

A few counts support this clonotype. The J gene is TRBJ1-6, the V gene TRBV5-1, with 7 bases that match TRBD1. V trimming: 3 bases; J trimming: 8 bases; junction bases outside the gene matches: 8. The germline CDR1 and CDR2 sequences are SGHRS and YFSETQ. The CDR3 has 15 amino acids. Written as DNA, the CDR3 is TGCGCCAGCAGCTCGGCCCAGGGGGGGGATTCACCCCTCCACTTT. Protein: CASSSAQGGDSPLHF.

This clonotype appeared many times. The J gene is TRBJ1-2, the V gene TRBV10-3; D remains unclear. The germline V gene has CDR1 ENHRY and CDR2 SYGVKD. Trimming removed 6 bases from V and 8 bases from J, with 13 bases in between. There are 12 residues in the CDR3. DNA of the CDR3: TGTGCCATCAGGGCCCCTTCGGGGGGCTACACCTTC. Translating it yields CAIRAPSGGYTF.

The V and J genes are TRBV29-1 and TRBJ1-1; 7 bases fit TRBD1. V lost 6 bases and J lost 1; bases outside the gene matches: 2. CDR1 is SQVTM, CDR2 ANQGSEA, per germline. The CDR3 runs 12 residues. The CDR3 nucleotides are TGCAGCGTAGGACAGGCGAACACTGAAGCTTTCTTT. It is translated as CSVGQANTEAFF.

The sample holds a few counts of this clonotype. The chain is built from TRBV24-1 and TRBJ1-1; D is uncertain. CDR3 length: 12 residues. CDR1 is KGHDR and CDR2 is SFDVKD in the germline V gene. V gave up 3 bases and J gave up 6 bases, with 7 bases separating them. This CDR3 reads CATSDPNAEAFF. The DNA of the CDR3 is TGTGCCACCAGTGATCCCAATGCTGAAGCTTTCTTT.

The rearrangement uses TRBV7-2 and TRBJ1-1; D is uncertain. Deletions cut 1 base from V and 7 bases from J, with 16 bases between. The V gene's germline CDR1 is SGHTA and CDR2 FQGNSA. This CDR3 has 15 residues. The CDR3 sequence: CASSLVPLATYEAFF. CDR3 nucleotides: TGTGCCAGCAGCTTAGTTCCCTTGGCCACATATGAAGCTTTCTTT. Combining the CDR3 with reference TRBV7-2 and TRBJ1-1 gives the whole variable domain GAGVSQSPSNKVTEKGKDVELRCDPISGHTALYWYRQSLGQGLEFLIYFQGNSAPDKSGLPSDRFSAERTGGSVSTLTIQRTQQEDSAVYLCASSLVPLATYEAFFGQGTRLTVV.

V gene TRBV3-1 combines with J gene TRBJ1-5; no definite D call. Germline V CDR1 and CDR2: LGHDT, YNNKEL (reference sequence). V shed 0 bases and J shed 5 bases, with 11 bases lying between them. The CDR3 has 15 residues. Here the CDR3 reads CASSQDNGVYQPQHF. As DNA, the CDR3 is TGTGCCAGCAGCCAAGATAACGGGGTTTATCAGCCCCAGCATTTT. The full variable domain, in which reference TRBV3-1 and TRBJ1-5 provide the parts outside the CDR3, is DTAVSQTPKYLVTQMGNDKSIKCEQNLGHDTMYWYKQDSKKFLKIMFSYNNKELIINETVPNRFSPKSPDKAHLNLHINSLELGDSAVYFCASSQDNGVYQPQHFGDGTRLSIL.

V is TRBV7-2 and J is TRBJ2-3; weak D call: TRBD2 (5 bases). Germline assignment: CDR1 SGHTA and CDR2 FQGNSA. The CDR3 covers 14 residues. Trimming left V 4 bases short and J 0 bases short, with 8 bases between. The CDR3 DNA sequence: TGTGCCAGCAGCTCGGACTGGAGCACAGATACGCAGTATTTT. Translated: CASSSDWSTDTQYF.

The gene calls are TRBV5-5 and TRBJ2-1, with D perhaps matching TRBD2 (5 bases). The CDR3 runs 13 residues. V lost 0 bases, J lost 12 bases, and 13 bases lay in between. Germline CDR1 reads SGHKS; CDR2 reads YYEKEE (reference sequence). Written as DNA, the CDR3 is TGTGCCAGCAGCTTGGTTTCTAGCTTGGGGCAGTTCTTC. The encoded protein is CASSLVSSLGQFF.

The chain couples TRBV10-3 to TRBJ1-1; TRBD1 matches at 8 bases. There are 20 residues in the CDR3. CDR1 ENHRY and CDR2 SYGVKD come from the germline V gene. V shed 6 bases, J shed 0 bases, and the junction held 21 bases outside the gene matches. The CDR3 is CAISRWTIPGQDLLNTEAFF. CDR3 nucleotides: TGTGCCATCAGCCGTTGGACCATCCCGGGACAGGATCTATTGAACACTGAAGCTTTCTTT.

J is TRBJ2-2 and V is TRBV5-1, with TRBD1 identical over 7 bases. The CDR3 has 16 amino acids. Germline lookup yields CDR1 SGHRS and CDR2 YFSETQ. Trimming removed 0 bases from V and 3 bases from J; junction bases left unmatched: 5. The CDR3 DNA follows: TGCGCCAGCAGCTTGGGGACAGGAGCCTACACCGGGGAGCTGTTTTTT. It translates to CASSLGTGAYTGELFF. Drawing the rest from reference TRBV5-1 and TRBJ2-2, the complete variable domain is KAGVTQTPRYLIKTRGQQVTLSCSPISGHRSVSWYQQTPGQGLQFLFEYFSETQRNKGNFPGRFSGRQFSNSRSEMNVSTLELGDSALYLCASSLGTGAYTGELFFGEGSRLTVL.

This clonotype was counted only a few times. The chain uses TRBV6-5 and TRBJ2-7, with 9 bases identical to TRBD1. This CDR3 has 15 amino acids. V dropped 2 bases and J dropped 4; count of bases not matched to a gene: 6. Per germline, CDR1 MNHEY and CDR2 SVGAGI. Here the CDR3 reads CASSYAGQGWYEQYF. The CDR3 bases are TGTGCCAGCAGTTACGCCGGACAGGGGTGGTACGAGCAGTACTTC.

This chain uses TRBV15 with TRBJ1-1; perhaps TRBD1 as D (5 bases). CDR1 is LNHNV, CDR2 YYDKDF, per germline (reference sequence). V dropped 0 bases and J dropped 4 bases, with 15 bases sitting between them. The length of the CDR3 is 16 residues. The CDR3 DNA follows: TGTGCCACCAGCAGAGATCAGAAGGGGCCGGGCACTGAAGCTTTCTTT. This gives the protein CATSRDQKGPGTEAFF. The whole variable domain, filled in from reference TRBV15 and TRBJ1-1, reads DAMVIQNPRYQVTQFGKPVTLSCSQTLNHNVMYWYQQKSSQAPKLLFHYYDKDFNNEADTPDNFQSRRPNTSFCFLDIRSPGLGDTAMYLCATSRDQKGPGTEAFFGQGTRLTVV.

This clonotype was seen a few times. This sequence joins TRBV12-3 or TRBV12-4 and TRBJ1-5, with D maybe TRBD1 (5 bases). The CDR3 has 15 amino acids. With 3 bases removed from V and 5 bases from J, the gap between germline ends came to 14 bases. CDR3 region: CASSFDGAPHQPQHF. The DNA for the CDR3 is TGTGCCAGCAGTTTTGACGGGGCGCCACATCAGCCCCAGCATTTT.